The clone carrying this T cell receptor beta chain was recorded a few times. The antigen remains undetermined. The data are from a study of cytomegalovirus exposure and HLA in healthy donors. For the study at large: Among the roughly 370 genotyped donors, 70% to 85% were placed in the Caucasian-associated ancestry cluster. Broader study findings: When analyzed later, the rates of TCR association showed variation by HLA locus, with DRB1 the most and HLA-C the fewest.

PCR amplification relied on 60 Vbeta primers (plus 13 Jbeta primers). Data came from immunoSEQ multiplex PCR; TCRdb stores just in-frame clones and leaves some out. The sample has about 83,000 clones; 65% to 80% are singletons. Germline V CDR1 and CDR2: SNHLY, FYNNEI. The CDR3 has 14 amino acids. V trimming: 5 bases; J trimming: 4 bases; junction bases outside the gene matches: 2. The origin of this receptor is a man between 60 and 75 years old in good health and CMV-seronegative. The chain links TRBV2 to TRBJ1-5, with 10 bases identical to TRBD1. The sequencing input was PBMCs. CDR3 bases: TGTGCCAGCAGTCGGGACAGGGGAAATCAGCCCCAGCATTTT. Encoded protein: CASSRDRGNQPQHF.